The rows below give T cell receptor beta chains drawn from one sample of a study of CD4 T cells in relation to SARS-CoV-2 and coronaviruses. The method was immunoSEQ multiplex PCR; TCRdb's version includes in-frame clones alone and lacks a portion of them. The sample contains tens of thousands of clones, about 92% of which appear only once. The sample taken for sequencing was naive CD4+ T cells from PBMCs. These receptors all come from a human donor in good health. Both conserved end residues are part of each CDR3. A D gene is named only where the DNA matches it firmly. Size values are once, few and many counts, or a class for expanded clones, and some rows have none.

j_gene: TRBJ2-5
v_gene: TRBV5-4
d_gene: .
abundance: .
CDR3nt: TGTGCCAGCAGTGCGGCTGGCCGGGAGACCCAGTACTTC
CDR3aa: CASSAAGRETQYF

j_gene: TRBJ2-5
v_gene: TRBV19
d_gene: TRBD2
abundance: .
CDR3nt: TGTGCCAGTAGGGAGGGAGGGGTGCAGACCCAGTACTTC
CDR3aa: CASREGGVQTQYF

j_gene: TRBJ2-1
v_gene: TRBV24-1
d_gene: .
abundance: .
CDR3nt: TGTGCCACCAGGAAGGAGGATGAGCAGTTCTTC
CDR3aa: CATRKEDEQFF

j_gene: TRBJ1-2
v_gene: TRBV11-2
d_gene: .
abundance: .
CDR3nt: TGTGCCAGCAGCTCGCGAGGGGGCTACACCTTC
CDR3aa: CASSSRGGYTF

j_gene: TRBJ1-1
v_gene: TRBV19
d_gene: .
abundance: .
CDR3nt: TGTGCCACCCACCGGGACTCCGAAGCTTTCTTT
CDR3aa: CATHRDSEAFF

j_gene: TRBJ2-6
v_gene: TRBV15
d_gene: .
abundance: once
CDR3nt: TGTGCCACCAGCAGAGGACTCTCTGGGGCCAACGTCCTGACTTTC
CDR3aa: CATSRGLSGANVLTF

j_gene: TRBJ2-2
v_gene: TRBV30
d_gene: .
abundance: .
CDR3nt: TGTGCCTGGAGCCTACTCCGTTCTCCCCCCGGGGAGCTGTTTTTT
CDR3aa: CAWSLLRSPPGELFF

j_gene: TRBJ1-5
v_gene: TRBV30
d_gene: .
abundance: .
CDR3nt: TGTGCCTGGAGTGAACGCGGGTATAGCAATCAGCCCCAGCATTTT
CDR3aa: CAWSERGYSNQPQHF

j_gene: TRBJ2-3
v_gene: TRBV6-1
d_gene: TRBD2
abundance: .
CDR3nt: TGTGCCAGCAGTGAGTGGGCGGGAGGGGATACGCAGTATTTT
CDR3aa: CASSEWAGGDTQYF

j_gene: TRBJ2-7
v_gene: TRBV30
d_gene: TRBD2
abundance: once
CDR3nt: TGTGCCTGGAGTCCCTCAGCGGGGGGACGCGAGCAGTACTTC
CDR3aa: CAWSPSAGGREQYF